This T cell receptor beta chain was recorded in a study of human T cells and chemical hapten exposure. Stated time point: patch test 1, 2 weeks after DPC sensitization. Described treatment: therapeutic diphenylcyclopropenone sensitization with weekly scalp DPC. This clonotype was seen a handful of times. The antigen remains unidentified. Via MiXCR, TCRdb re-called the RACE reads, giving one row per CDR3 protein. The table has some 91,000 distinct CDR3 sequences, around 12% seen once. Findings of the study overall: Clustering by CDR3 similarity yielded significantly more large clusters from expanded TCRs than controls.

V trimming: 4 bases; J trimming: 7 bases; junction bases outside the gene matches: 6. CDR1 is KGHDR and CDR2 is SFDVKD in the germline V gene. The CDR3 totals 15 residues. The sequence was collected from a woman in her forties with alopecia areata. Some clones in this sample may be carry-over from other donors' samples. The starting material was whole blood, obtained in connection with sensitization to the hapten diphenylcyclopropenone (DPC). The J gene is TRBJ2-1, the V gene TRBV24-1, with TRBD2 identical over 10 bases. CDR3 sequence (DNA): TGTGCCACCAGTGAAGCGGGAGGGCGGGGGAATGAGCAGTTCTTC. Encoded protein: CATSEAGGRGNEQFF.